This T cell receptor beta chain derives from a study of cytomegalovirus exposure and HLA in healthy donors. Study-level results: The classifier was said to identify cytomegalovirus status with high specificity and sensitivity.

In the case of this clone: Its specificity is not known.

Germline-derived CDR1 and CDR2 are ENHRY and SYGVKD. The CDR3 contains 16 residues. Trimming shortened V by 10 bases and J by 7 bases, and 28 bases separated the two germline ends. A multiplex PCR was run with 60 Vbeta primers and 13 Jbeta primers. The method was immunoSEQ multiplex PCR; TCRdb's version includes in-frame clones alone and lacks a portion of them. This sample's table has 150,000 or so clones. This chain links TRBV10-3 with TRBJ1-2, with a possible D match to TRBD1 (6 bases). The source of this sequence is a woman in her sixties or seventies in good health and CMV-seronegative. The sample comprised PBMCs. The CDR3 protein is CATAPGTGRNYVGYTF. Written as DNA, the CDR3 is TGTGCCACCGCGCCTGGAACAGGGAGAAACTATGTTGGCTACACCTTC.